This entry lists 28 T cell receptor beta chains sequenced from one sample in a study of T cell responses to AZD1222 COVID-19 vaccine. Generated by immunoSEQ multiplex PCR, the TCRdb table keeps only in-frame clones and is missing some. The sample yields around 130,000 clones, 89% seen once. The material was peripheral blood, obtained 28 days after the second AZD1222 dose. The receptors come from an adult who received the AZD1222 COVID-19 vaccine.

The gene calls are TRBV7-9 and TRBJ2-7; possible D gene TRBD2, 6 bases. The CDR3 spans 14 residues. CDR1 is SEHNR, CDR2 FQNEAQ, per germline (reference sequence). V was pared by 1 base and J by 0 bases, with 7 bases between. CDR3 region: CASSLGGVSYEQYF. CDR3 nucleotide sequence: TGTGCCAGCAGCTTAGGGGGGGTCTCCTACGAGCAGTACTTC.

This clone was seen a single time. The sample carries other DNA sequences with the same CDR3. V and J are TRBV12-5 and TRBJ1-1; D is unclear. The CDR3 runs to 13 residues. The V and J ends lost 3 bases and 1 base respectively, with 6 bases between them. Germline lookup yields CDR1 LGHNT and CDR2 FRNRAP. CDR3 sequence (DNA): TGTGCTAGTGGTTTAAGCGGGAACACTGAAGCTTTCTTT. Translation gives CASGLSGNTEAFF.

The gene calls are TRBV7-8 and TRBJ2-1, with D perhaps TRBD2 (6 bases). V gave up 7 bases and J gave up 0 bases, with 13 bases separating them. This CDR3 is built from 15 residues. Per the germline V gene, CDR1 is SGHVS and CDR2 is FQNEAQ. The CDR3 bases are TGTGCCAGCACCGCCAGCGGGTCCTCCTACAATGAGCAGTTCTTC. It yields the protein CASTASGSSYNEQFF. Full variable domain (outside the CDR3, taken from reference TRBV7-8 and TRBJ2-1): GAGVSQSPRYKVAKRGQDVALRCDPISGHVSLFWYQQALGQGPEFLTYFQNEAQLDKSGLPSDRFFAERPEGSVSTLKIQRTQQEDSAVYLCASTASGSSYNEQFFGPGTRLTVL.

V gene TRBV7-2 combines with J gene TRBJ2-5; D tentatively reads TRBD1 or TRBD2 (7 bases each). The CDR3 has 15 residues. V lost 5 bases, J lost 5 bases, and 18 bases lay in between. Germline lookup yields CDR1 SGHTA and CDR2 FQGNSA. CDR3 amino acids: CASSQGGTRGETQYF. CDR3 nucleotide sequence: TGTGCCAGCAGCCAGGGGGGGACCCGCGGGGAGACCCAGTACTTC. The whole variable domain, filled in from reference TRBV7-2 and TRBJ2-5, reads GAGVSQSPSNKVTEKGKDVELRCDPISGHTALYWYRQSLGQGLEFLIYFQGNSAPDKSGLPSDRFSAERTGGSVSTLTIQRTQQEDSAVYLCASSQGGTRGETQYFGPGTRLLVL.

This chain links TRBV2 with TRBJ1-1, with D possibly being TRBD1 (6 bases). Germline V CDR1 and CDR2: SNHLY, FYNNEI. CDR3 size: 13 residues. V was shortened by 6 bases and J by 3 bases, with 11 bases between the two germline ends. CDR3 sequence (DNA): TGTGCCAGCAGGACAGAGGGGGACACTGAAGCTTTCTTT. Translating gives CASRTEGDTEAFF.

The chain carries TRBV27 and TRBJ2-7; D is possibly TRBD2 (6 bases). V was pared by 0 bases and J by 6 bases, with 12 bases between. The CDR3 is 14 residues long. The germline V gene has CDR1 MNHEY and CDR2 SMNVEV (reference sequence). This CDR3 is CASSLSEGRGEQYF. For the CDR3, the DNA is TGTGCCAGCAGTTTATCGGAGGGTAGGGGCGAGCAGTACTTC.

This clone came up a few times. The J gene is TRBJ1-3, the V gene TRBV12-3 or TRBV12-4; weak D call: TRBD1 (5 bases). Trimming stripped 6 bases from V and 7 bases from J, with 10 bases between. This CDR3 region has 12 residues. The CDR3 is CASSPQGNTIYF. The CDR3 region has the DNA TGTGCCAGCAGCCCCCAGGGCAACACCATATATTTT.

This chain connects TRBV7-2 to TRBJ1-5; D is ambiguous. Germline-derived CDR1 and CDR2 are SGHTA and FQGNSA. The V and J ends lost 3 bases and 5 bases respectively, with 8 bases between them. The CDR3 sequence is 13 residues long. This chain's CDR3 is CASSFRGDQPQHF. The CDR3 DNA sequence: TGTGCCAGCAGCTTCCGCGGGGATCAGCCCCAGCATTTT.

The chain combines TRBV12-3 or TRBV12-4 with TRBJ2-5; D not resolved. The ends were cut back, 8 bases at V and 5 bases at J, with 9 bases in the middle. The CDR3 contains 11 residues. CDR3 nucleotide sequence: TGTGCCAGCGGTCGGAGTGAGACCCAGTACTTC. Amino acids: CASGRSETQYF.

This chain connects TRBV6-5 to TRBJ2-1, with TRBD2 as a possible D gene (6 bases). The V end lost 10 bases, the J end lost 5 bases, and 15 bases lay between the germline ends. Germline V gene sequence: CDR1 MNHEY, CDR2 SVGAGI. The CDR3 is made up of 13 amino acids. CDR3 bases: TGTGCCATATCAAGGGACTCTGACAATGAGCAGTTCTTC. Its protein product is CAISRDSDNEQFF.

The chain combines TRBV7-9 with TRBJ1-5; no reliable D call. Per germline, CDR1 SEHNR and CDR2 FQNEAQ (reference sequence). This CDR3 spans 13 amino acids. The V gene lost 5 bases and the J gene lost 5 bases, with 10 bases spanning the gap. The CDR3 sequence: CASSPFADQPQHF. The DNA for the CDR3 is TGTGCCAGCAGCCCATTTGCGGATCAGCCCCAGCATTTT.

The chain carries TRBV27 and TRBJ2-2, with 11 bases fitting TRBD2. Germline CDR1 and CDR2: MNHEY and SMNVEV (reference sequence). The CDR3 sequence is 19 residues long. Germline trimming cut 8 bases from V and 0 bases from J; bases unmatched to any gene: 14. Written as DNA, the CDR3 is TGTGCCAGCTCTGGGGCTAGCGGGAGGAGGGGCGCGAACACCGGGGAGCTGTTTTTT. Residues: CASSGASGRRGANTGELFF.

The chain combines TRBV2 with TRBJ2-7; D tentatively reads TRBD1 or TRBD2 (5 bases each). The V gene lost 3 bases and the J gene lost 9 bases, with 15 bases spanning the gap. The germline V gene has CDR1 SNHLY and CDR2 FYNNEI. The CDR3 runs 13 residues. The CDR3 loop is CASSDFSGTGQYF. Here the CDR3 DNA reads TGTGCCAGCAGTGATTTTAGTGGGACGGGGCAGTACTTC.

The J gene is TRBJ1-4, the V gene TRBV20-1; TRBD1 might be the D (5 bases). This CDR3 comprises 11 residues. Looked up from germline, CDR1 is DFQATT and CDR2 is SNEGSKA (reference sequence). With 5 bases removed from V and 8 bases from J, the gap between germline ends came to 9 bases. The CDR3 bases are TGCAGTGCTTGGACACAAGAAAAACTGTTTTTT. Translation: CSAWTQEKLFF.

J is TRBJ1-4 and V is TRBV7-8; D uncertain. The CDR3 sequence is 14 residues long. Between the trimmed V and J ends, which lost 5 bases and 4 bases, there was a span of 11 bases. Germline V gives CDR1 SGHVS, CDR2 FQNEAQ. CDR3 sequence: CASSLLTGNEKLFF. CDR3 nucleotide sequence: TGTGCCAGCAGCCTCCTGACGGGTAATGAAAAACTGTTTTTT.

The CDR3 region is CAWSGVGRDTQYF. In nucleotides, the CDR3 is TGTGCCTGGAGTGGAGTTGGGCGGGATACGCAGTATTTT. This sequence joins TRBV30 and TRBJ2-3; D ambiguous. Germline CDR1 reads GTSNPN; CDR2 reads SVGIG (reference sequence). This CDR3 is built from 13 residues. V gave up 1 base and J gave up 6 bases, with 11 bases separating them.

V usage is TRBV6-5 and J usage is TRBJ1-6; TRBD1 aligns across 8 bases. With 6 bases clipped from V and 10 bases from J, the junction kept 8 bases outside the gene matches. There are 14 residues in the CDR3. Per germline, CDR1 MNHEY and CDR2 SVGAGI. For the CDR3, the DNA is TGTGCCAGCAGGTTACAGGGGGTTAGGTCACCCCTCCACTTT. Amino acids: CASRLQGVRSPLHF.

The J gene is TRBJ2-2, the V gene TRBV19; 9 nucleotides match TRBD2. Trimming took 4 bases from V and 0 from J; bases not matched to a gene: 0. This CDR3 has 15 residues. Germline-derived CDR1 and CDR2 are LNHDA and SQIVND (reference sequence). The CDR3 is CASSSGRANTGELFF. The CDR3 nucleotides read TGTGCCAGTAGTAGCGGGAGGGCGAACACCGGGGAGCTGTTTTTT.

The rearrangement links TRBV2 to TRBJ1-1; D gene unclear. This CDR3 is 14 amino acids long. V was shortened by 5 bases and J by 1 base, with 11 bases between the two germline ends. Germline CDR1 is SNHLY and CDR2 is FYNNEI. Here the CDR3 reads CASSLDGRNTEAFF. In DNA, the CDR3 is TGTGCCAGCAGTCTGGACGGGAGGAACACTGAAGCTTTCTTT.

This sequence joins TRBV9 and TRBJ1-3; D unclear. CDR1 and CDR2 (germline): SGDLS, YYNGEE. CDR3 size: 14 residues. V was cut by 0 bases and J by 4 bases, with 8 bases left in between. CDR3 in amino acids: CASSVARVGNTIYF. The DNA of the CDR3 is TGTGCCAGCAGCGTAGCAAGGGTCGGAAACACCATATATTTT. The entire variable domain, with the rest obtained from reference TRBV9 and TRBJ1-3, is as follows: DSGVTQTPKHLITATGQRVTLRCSPRSGDLSVYWYQQSLDQGLQFLIQYYNGEERAKGNILERFSAQQFPDLHSELNLSSLELGDSALYFCASSVARVGNTIYFGEGSWLTVV.

Here the CDR3 reads CATKGLAGNNEQFF. CDR3 DNA sequence: TGTGCCACAAAAGGACTAGCCGGAAACAATGAGCAGTTCTTC. The V and J genes are TRBV10-3 and TRBJ2-1; 8 bases line up with TRBD2. The CDR3 extends over 14 amino acids. Trimming cost V 10 bases and J 5 bases; bases outside gene matches: 10. CDR1 is ENHRY, CDR2 SYGVKD, per germline.

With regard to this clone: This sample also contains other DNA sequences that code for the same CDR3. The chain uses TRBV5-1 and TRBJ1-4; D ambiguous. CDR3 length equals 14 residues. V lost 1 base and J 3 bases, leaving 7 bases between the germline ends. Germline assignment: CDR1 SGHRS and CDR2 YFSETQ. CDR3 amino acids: CASSLQGSNEKLFF. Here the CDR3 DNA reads TGCGCCAGCAGCTTGCAAGGCTCTAATGAAAAACTGTTTTTT. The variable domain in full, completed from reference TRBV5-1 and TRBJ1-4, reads KAGVTQTPRYLIKTRGQQVTLSCSPISGHRSVSWYQQTPGQGLQFLFEYFSETQRNKGNFPGRFSGRQFSNSRSEMNVSTLELGDSALYLCASSLQGSNEKLFFGSGTQLSVL.

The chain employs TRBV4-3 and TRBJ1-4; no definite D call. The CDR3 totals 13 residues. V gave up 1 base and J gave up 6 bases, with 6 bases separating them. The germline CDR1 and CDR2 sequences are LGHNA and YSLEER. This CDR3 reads CASSQGFDEKLFF. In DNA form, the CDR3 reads TGCGCCAGCAGCCAAGGATTCGATGAAAAACTGTTTTTT.

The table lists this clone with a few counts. The CDR3 nucleotides are TGTGCCAGCAGCTTGGCTGGGTTGCGGACCGGGGAGCTGTTTTTT. Translating it yields CASSLAGLRTGELFF. This chain joins TRBV5-4 and TRBJ2-2, with D uncertain. Trimming cost V 0 bases and J 5 bases, with 11 bases left between them. This CDR3 region has 15 residues. In germline, CDR1 is SGHNT, CDR2 YYREEE (reference sequence).

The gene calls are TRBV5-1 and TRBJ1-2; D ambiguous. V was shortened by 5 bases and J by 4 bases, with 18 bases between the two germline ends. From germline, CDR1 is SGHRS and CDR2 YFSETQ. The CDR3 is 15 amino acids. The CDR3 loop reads CASRNQERLFYGYTF. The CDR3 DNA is TGCGCCAGCAGAAATCAAGAACGGCTTTTCTATGGCTACACCTTC.

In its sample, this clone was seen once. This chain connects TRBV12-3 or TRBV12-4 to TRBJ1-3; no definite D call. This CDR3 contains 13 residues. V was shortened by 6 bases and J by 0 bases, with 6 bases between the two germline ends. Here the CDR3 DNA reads TGTGCCAGCAGCTTGAGCTCTGGAAACACCATATATTTT. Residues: CASSLSSGNTIYF.

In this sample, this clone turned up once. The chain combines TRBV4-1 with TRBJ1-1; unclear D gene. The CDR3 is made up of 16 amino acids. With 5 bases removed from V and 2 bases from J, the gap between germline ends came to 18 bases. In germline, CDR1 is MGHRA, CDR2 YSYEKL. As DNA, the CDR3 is TGCGCCAGCAGCGCCCAGGCCAGATCGTACAACACTGAAGCTTTCTTT. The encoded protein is CASSAQARSYNTEAFF.

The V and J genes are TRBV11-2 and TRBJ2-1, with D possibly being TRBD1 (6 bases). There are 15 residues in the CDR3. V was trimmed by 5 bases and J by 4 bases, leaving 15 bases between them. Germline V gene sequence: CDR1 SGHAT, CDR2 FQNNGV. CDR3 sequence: CASSPRADRYNEQFF. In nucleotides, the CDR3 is TGTGCCAGCAGCCCACGGGCGGACAGATACAATGAGCAGTTCTTC.